The 15 T cell receptor beta chains given below trace back to one sample, sequenced in a study of beta chain features in type 1 diabetes. cDNA synthesis used the whole RNA isolate, giving expressed TCRB sequences. Sequenced by immunoSEQ multiplex PCR; TCRdb stores in-frame clones only, minus some. The data show under 90,000 clones, about a third seen once. Sample: stem cell memory CD4+ T cells from blood. The source of these receptors is a woman between 18 and 29 years old in good health.

This clone was found a few times. The chain employs TRBV5-1 and TRBJ1-5; TRBD1 matches at 7 bases. CDR1 SGHRS and CDR2 YFSETQ come from the germline V gene. J was trimmed by 5 bases and V by 4 bases; bases with no gene match: 6. The CDR3 is 14 residues long. The DNA for the CDR3 is TGCGCCAGCAGCGACGGGACAGCTGATCAGCCCCAGCATTTT. It is translated as CASSDGTADQPQHF.

This clone was counted between two and nine times. The chain links TRBV4-1 to TRBJ2-3; possibly TRBD2 for D (5 bases). V was pared by 0 bases and J by 3 bases, with 7 bases between. CDR3 length: 14 amino acids. CDR1 is MGHRA, CDR2 YSYEKL, per germline. CDR3 in DNA: TGCGCCAGCAGCCAAGATCCGGGGACAGATACGCAGTATTTT. Translation gives CASSQDPGTDTQYF.

This clone turned up a few times. This sequence joins TRBV18 and TRBJ2-4; TRBD1 agrees at 7 bases. This CDR3 contains 16 residues. Trimming at V came to 3 bases and at J to 0 bases, leaving 5 bases not matched to a gene. CDR1 KGHSH and CDR2 LQKENI come from the germline V gene. For the CDR3, the DNA is TGTGCCAGCTCACCGACAGGGCTACCAGCCAAAAACATTCAGTACTTC. This gives the protein CASSPTGLPAKNIQYF.

This clone came up a few times. The CDR3 region has the DNA TGTGCCAGCAGTTCACAGTCGGGATTGGAAGAGACCCAGTACTTC. This encodes CASSSQSGLEETQYF. The chain employs TRBV6-5 and TRBJ2-5, with D possibly TRBD2 on 5 matching bases. The CDR3 covers 15 residues. Trimming shortened V by 4 bases and J by 3 bases, and 15 bases separated the two germline ends. CDR1 is MNHEY and CDR2 is SVGAGI in the germline V gene.

The chain is built from TRBV12-5 and TRBJ1-1; no clear D. Germline V gene data show CDR1 as LGHNT and CDR2 as FRNRAP. The CDR3 loop spans 11 amino acids. V gave up 2 bases and J gave up 6 bases, with 4 bases separating them. CDR3 protein: CASGLKPEAFF. As DNA, the CDR3 is TGTGCTAGTGGTTTGAAGCCTGAAGCTTTCTTT.

The V gene is TRBV7-2, the J gene TRBJ2-6, with 7 bases matching TRBD1. J gave up 2 bases and V 5 bases, and 3 bases lay outside the gene matches. The CDR3 runs 15 residues. CDR1 is SGHTA, CDR2 FQGNSA, per germline. The CDR3 nucleotides read TGTGCCAGCAGCCCAGGGGGAACTGGGGCCAACGTCCTGACTTTC. It is translated as CASSPGGTGANVLTF. The full variable domain, completed using reference TRBV7-2 and TRBJ2-6, is GAGVSQSPSNKVTEKGKDVELRCDPISGHTALYWYRQSLGQGLEFLIYFQGNSAPDKSGLPSDRFSAERTGGSVSTLTIQRTQQEDSAVYLCASSPGGTGANVLTFGAGSRLTVL.

This clone has more than one count but fewer than ten. The chain links TRBV6-5 to TRBJ1-5, with D perhaps matching TRBD1 (5 bases). The CDR3 consists of 15 residues. V lost 0 bases and J lost 6, with 12 bases in between. Germline CDR1 reads MNHEY; CDR2 reads SVGAGI. The CDR3 coding sequence is TGTGCCAGCAGTTACTCAGCAGGGAAAAGTCAGCCCCAGCATTTT. Protein: CASSYSAGKSQPQHF.

On this clone: The junction departs from the called germline gene at one end, perhaps through a read error. CDR3 nucleotides: TGTGCTAGCAGCCCCCAACTAGCCGGGGAGCAGTACTTC. Translation: CASSPQLAGEQYF. V is TRBV7-7 and J is TRBJ2-7; possibly TRBD2 for D (6 bases). The germline V gene has CDR1 SSHAT and CDR2 FNYEAQ (reference sequence). There are 13 residues in the CDR3.

In its sample, this clone was seen a few times. This chain uses TRBV25-1 with TRBJ1-2; 10 bases map to TRBD1. Germline CDR1 is MGHDK and CDR2 is SYGVNS. V shed 5 bases and J 7 bases; nucleotides not matched to a gene: 4. The CDR3 is made up of 13 amino acids. In DNA, the CDR3 is TGTGCCAGCAGTTTGGGACAGGGGACTGGCTACACCTTC. It translates to CASSLGQGTGYTF.

A few counts support this clone. The chain has TRBV4-1 and TRBJ2-7; 8 bases line up with TRBD1. The CDR3 length is 16 residues. V lost 2 bases, J lost 3 bases, and 9 bases stayed unmatched. From germline, CDR1 is MGHRA and CDR2 YSYEKL. CDR3 protein: CASSQTGQGAVYEQYF. The CDR3 DNA follows: TGCGCCAGCAGCCAAACAGGGCAGGGGGCGGTCTACGAGCAGTACTTC.

In this sample, this clone turned up a few times. The chain is built from TRBV27 and TRBJ1-1, with 7 bases matching TRBD1. Germline V gives CDR1 MNHEY, CDR2 SMNVEV (reference sequence). The CDR3 totals 15 residues. After removal of 6 bases from V and 4 bases from J, the junction contained 11 bases not matched to a gene. This chain's CDR3 is CASRKGTGVFTEAFF. The CDR3 DNA reads TGTGCCAGCAGAAAAGGTACAGGGGTATTCACTGAAGCTTTCTTT.

Only a few counts were recorded for this clone. This chain joins TRBV10-3 and TRBJ1-5; 11 nucleotides agree with TRBD1. Germline CDR1 ENHRY, CDR2 SYGVKD. J gave up 6 bases and V 3 bases, and 4 bases lay outside the gene matches. This CDR3 contains 15 residues. CDR3 in amino acids: CAISEPGQGVQPQHF. CDR3 DNA: TGTGCCATCAGTGAACCGGGACAGGGGGTTCAGCCCCAGCATTTT.

In this sample, this clone turned up a few times. The V call is TRBV19, the J call TRBJ2-3; a possible D gene is TRBD1 (6 bases). Per the germline V gene, CDR1 is LNHDA and CDR2 is SQIVND (reference sequence). This CDR3 has 14 residues. V gave up 3 bases and J gave up 3 bases, with 10 bases separating them. In DNA form, the CDR3 reads TGTGCCAGTAGTATCGGACAGATAACAGATACGCAGTATTTT. Translation gives CASSIGQITDTQYF.

This clone has only a few counts. The chain is built from TRBV15 and TRBJ2-7; possibly TRBD2 for D (6 bases). The CDR3 has 17 amino acids. V lost 0 bases to trimming and J lost 3 bases, with 18 bases between them. CDR1 and CDR2 from the germline V gene are LNHNV and YYDKDF (reference sequence). The CDR3 loop reads CATSRDRAIGGGYEQYF. The DNA for the CDR3 is TGTGCCACCAGCAGAGACCGCGCGATTGGGGGAGGCTACGAGCAGTACTTC.

In this sample, this clone turned up a few times. The chain recombines TRBV5-1 with TRBJ2-6; tentative D call: TRBD2 (5 bases). V dropped 2 bases and J dropped 1 base, with 7 bases sitting between them. The CDR3 extends over 15 amino acids. Germline V lookup: CDR1 SGHRS, CDR2 YFSETQ. The CDR3 sequence: CASSFGESGANVLTF. The CDR3 region has the DNA TGCGCCAGCAGCTTTGGGGAGTCTGGGGCCAACGTCCTGACTTTC.